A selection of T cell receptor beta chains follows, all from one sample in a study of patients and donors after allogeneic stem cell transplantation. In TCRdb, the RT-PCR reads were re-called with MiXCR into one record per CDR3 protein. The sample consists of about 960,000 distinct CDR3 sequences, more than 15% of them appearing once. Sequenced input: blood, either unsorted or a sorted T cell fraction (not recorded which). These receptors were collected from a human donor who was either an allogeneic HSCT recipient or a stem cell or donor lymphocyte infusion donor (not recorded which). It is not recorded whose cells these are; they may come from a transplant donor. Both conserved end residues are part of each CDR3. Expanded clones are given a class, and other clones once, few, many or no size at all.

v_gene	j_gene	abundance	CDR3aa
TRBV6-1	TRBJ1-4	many	CASSRGRTNEKLFF
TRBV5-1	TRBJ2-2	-	CASSWEAVTGELFF
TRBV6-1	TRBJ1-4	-	CASSPDRFNEKLFF
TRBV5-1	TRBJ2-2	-	CASSLGSTTGELFF
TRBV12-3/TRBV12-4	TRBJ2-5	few	CASTLSGIKETQYF
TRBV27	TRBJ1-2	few	CASSSFTGADYGYTF
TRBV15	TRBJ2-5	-	CATSSRWAGGPAQETQYF
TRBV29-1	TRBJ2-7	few	CSVVLGTGAGEQYF
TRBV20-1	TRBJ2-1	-	CSPTSGRSNEQFF
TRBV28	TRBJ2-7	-	CASNQNRGYIYEQYF
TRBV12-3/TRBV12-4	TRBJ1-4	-	CASSLLNSGTGEEKLFF
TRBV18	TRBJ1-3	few	CASSPLGEGNTIYF
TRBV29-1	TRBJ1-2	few	CSGVAGTGSNGYTF
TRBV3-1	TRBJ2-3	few	CASSQDLVGGGRDTQYF
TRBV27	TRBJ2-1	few	CASSPSRRTLGGNEQFF
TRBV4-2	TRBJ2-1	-	CASSQDNPTSGLVYNEQFF
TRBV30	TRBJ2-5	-	CAWKLTGGGETQYF
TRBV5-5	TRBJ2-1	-	CASRSGLAGGNEQFF
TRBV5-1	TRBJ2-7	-	CASSLDTGPGEQYF
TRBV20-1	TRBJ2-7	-	CSARPRDFSYEQYF
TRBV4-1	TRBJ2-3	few	CASSLRGVTQYF
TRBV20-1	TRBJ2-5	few	CSARGQSKETQYF
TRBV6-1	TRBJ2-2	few	CASSPSRPDTSGELFF
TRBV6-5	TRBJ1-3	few	CASSYSHASGNTIYF
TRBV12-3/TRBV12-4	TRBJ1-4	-	CASSFLGSGTYEKLFF
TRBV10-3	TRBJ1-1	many	CAISETGGNEAFF
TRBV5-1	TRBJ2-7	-	CASSWTLAGGDYEQYF
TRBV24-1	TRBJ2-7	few	CATSDPGRTYEQYF
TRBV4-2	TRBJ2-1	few	CASSQVQRGGLSEQFF
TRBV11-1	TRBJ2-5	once	CASSPRGDYQETQYF
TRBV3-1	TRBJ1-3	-	CPSSPRSDTIYF